These T cell receptor beta chains were read from a single sample in a study of blood T cell repertoires in COVID-19. Only in-frame clones appear in the TCRdb table, and some are missing; sequencing was by immunoSEQ multiplex PCR. The table lists 20,000 to 25,000 clones, approximately 90% of them singletons, with about a sixth in the top ten. The sequenced sample consisted of peripheral blood. The receptor set was obtained from a human donor in a cohort sampled during active COVID-19. The CDR3 runs from the conserved cysteine through the conserved F or W. The D gene is left open where the match is weak. Clone size is not always given. Where it is, it says once, few, many or a class for expanded clones.

NA	TRBV10-2	TRBJ1-1	NA	TGCGCCAGCAGTGACTTCGAGTACAGTTACGAGAACACTGAAGCTTTCTTT	CASSDFEYSYENTEAFF
NA	TRBV6-5	TRBJ2-3	NA	TGTGCAGCAGGGCTGGGGGCTAGCGGTAGAGATACGCAGTATTTT	CAAGLGASGRDTQYF
NA	TRBV5-6	TRBJ1-5	NA	TGTGCCAGCAGCTTGGCAGGAATGGATGGCAATCAGCCCCAGCATTTT	CASSLAGMDGNQPQHF
NA	TRBV5-4	TRBJ1-1	NA	TGTGCCAGCAGCTTGGGAGGGCCAGGGGACACTGAAGCTTTCTTT	CASSLGGPGDTEAFF
NA	TRBV9	TRBJ2-5	TRBD2	TGTGCCAGCAGCGTAGGAGCGGGGGTCCAAGAGACCCAGTACTTC	CASSVGAGVQETQYF
few	TRBV9	TRBJ1-1	NA	TGTGCCAGCAGAGACACCGGCGAAGCTTTCTTT	CASRDTGEAFF
NA	TRBV5-6	TRBJ2-3	TRBD1	TGTGCCAGCAGCTCCTCCTGGACAGGGACCACAGATACGCAGTATTTT	CASSSSWTGTTDTQYF
NA	TRBV4-3	TRBJ1-2	TRBD1	TGCGCCAGCAGCCAAACCAGGGGGAGCTATGGCTACACCTTC	CASSQTRGSYGYTF
NA	TRBV9	TRBJ2-2	TRBD1	TGTGCCAGCAGCCCCAGGACAGGGGAGGACACCGGGGAGCTGTTTTTT	CASSPRTGEDTGELFF
few	TRBV7-2	TRBJ1-2	NA	TGTGCCAGCAGCTATTTAGGAGGAGGCGGCGGCTATGGCTACACCTTC	CASSYLGGGGGYGYTF
NA	TRBV6-2/TRBV6-3	TRBJ2-3	NA	TGTGCCAGCAGTTACTCCGGGGGGCCCGGAGATACGCAGTATTTT	CASSYSGGPGDTQYF
once	TRBV5-6	TRBJ2-7	NA	TGTGCCAGCAACAACGACAGGCGCTACGAGCAGTACTTC	CASNNDRRYEQYF
NA	TRBV19	TRBJ1-4	TRBD1	TGTGCCAGTAGTACAGGGACAGGGTGGGACGAAAAACTGTTTTTT	CASSTGTGWDEKLFF
NA	TRBV7-9	TRBJ1-1	NA	TGTGCCAGCAGCTCAATGTATTCGGCCCGCGGGGGATTTTTCTTT	CASSSMYSARGGFFF
NA	TRBV3-1/TRBV3-2	TRBJ2-7	NA	TGTGCCAGCAGCCAAGGCGCCGGCGGCGAGCAGTACTTC	CASSQGAGGEQYF
NA	TRBV5-1	TRBJ2-2	NA	TGCGCCAGCAGCCCGGCAGGTGGGGCTACCGGGGAGCTGTTTTTT	CASSPAGGATGELFF
NA	TRBV7-3	TRBJ2-5	TRBD2	TGTGCCAGCCAAGCTAGCGGGGAAGAGACCCAGTACTTC	CASQASGEETQYF
NA	TRBV27	TRBJ2-1	NA	TGTGCCAGCAGTCGGACGGGAAACAATGAGCAGTTCTTC	CASSRTGNNEQFF
NA	TRBV6-5	TRBJ2-2	TRBD1	TGTGCCAGCAGTAGGGACAGGGGTGGAACCGGGGAGCTGTTTTTT	CASSRDRGGTGELFF
NA	TRBV4-1	TRBJ2-7	NA	TGCGCCAGCAGCCAAGATCAAAGTCGTAGCGGACAGGTGAACTACGAGCAGTACTTC	CASSQDQSRSGQVNYEQYF
NA	TRBV9	TRBJ1-1	TRBD1	TGTGCCAGCAGCGTAGGCGGGACAGGGGAAGCTTTCTTT	CASSVGGTGEAFF
once	TRBV25-1	TRBJ1-5	TRBD1	TGTGCCAGCAGTGAATCCGGGACAGGGCTCAATCAGCCCCAGCATTTT	CASSESGTGLNQPQHF
NA	TRBV6-5	TRBJ1-1	NA	TGTGCCAGCAGTTACTATCGTCTGAACACTGAAGCTTTCTTT	CASSYYRLNTEAFF
once	TRBV7-6	TRBJ2-5	TRBD2	TGTGCCAGCAGCCCACGACTAGCGGGGGTCAAAGAGACCCAGTACTTC	CASSPRLAGVKETQYF
NA	TRBV10-3	TRBJ2-7	NA	TGTGCCATCAGTGAGTCGGGGCAGACCTCCGAGCAGTACTTC	CAISESGQTSEQYF
NA	TRBV7-9	TRBJ2-3	TRBD1	TGTGCCAGCAGCGGGACAGGATCCACAGATACGCAGTATTTT	CASSGTGSTDTQYF
NA	TRBV12-5	TRBJ2-2	TRBD1	TGTGCTAGTGGTTTTTCGGGACAGAGGAACACCGGGGAGCTGTTTTTT	CASGFSGQRNTGELFF
once	TRBV7-2	TRBJ2-2	NA	TGTGCCAGCAGCTTCGGCGCGGGGAACACCGGGGAGCTGTTTTTT	CASSFGAGNTGELFF
NA	TRBV6-5	TRBJ2-3	TRBD1	TGTGCCAGCAGCATGGGACAGGGAGGCACAGATACGCAGTATTTT	CASSMGQGGTDTQYF
NA	TRBV6-4	TRBJ1-4	TRBD1	TGTGCCAGCAGTGACTCAGACAGGGGGCACGGAAAACTGTTTTTT	CASSDSDRGHGKLFF
NA	TRBV5-5	TRBJ1-1	TRBD1	TGTGCCAGCATCCCTAGAGGGACAGGGAACACTGAAGCTTTCTTT	CASIPRGTGNTEAFF
NA	TRBV6-2/TRBV6-3	TRBJ1-2	NA	TGTGCCAGCAGTAACACCCGACGGGTTTTAATGCGTGGCTACACCTTC	CASSNTRRVLMRGYTF
NA	TRBV12-5	TRBJ1-5	NA	TGTGCTAGTGGTTTGGAACGTGGACAGACAATCAATAGCAATCAGCCCCAGCATTTT	CASGLERGQTINSNQPQHF
NA	TRBV10-3	TRBJ1-4	NA	TGTGCCATCAGTGGGGGCTCCAATGAAAAACTGTTTTTT	CAISGGSNEKLFF
once	TRBV2	TRBJ2-3	NA	TGTGCCAGAGCGAAGGTTAGCACAGATACGCAGTATTTT	CARAKVSTDTQYF
once	TRBV13	TRBJ2-3	NA	TGTGCCAGCAGCGGCCGGGGAGGTCTGACAGATACGCAGTATTTT	CASSGRGGLTDTQYF
NA	TRBV7-9	TRBJ2-5	NA	TGTGCCAGCAGCCGAACACCGGGGCAAGAGACCCAGTACTTC	CASSRTPGQETQYF
few	TRBV12-5	TRBJ1-3	NA	TGTGCTAGTGGTTTGGGATCTGCAGGAACTGGAAACACCATATATTTT	CASGLGSAGTGNTIYF
NA	TRBV7-2	TRBJ2-1	NA	TGTGCCAGCAGCTTAGGGGCCACTGAGGGAAGGTTCTTC	CASSLGATEGRFF
NA	TRBV4-2	TRBJ1-3	TRBD1	TGTGCCAGCAGCCAAGACCAACGACAGGGCCCGAACACCATATATTTT	CASSQDQRQGPNTIYF
once	TRBV27	TRBJ2-7	TRBD1	TGTGCCAGCAGTTCGCCCCAAGGGACAGGGACTTACGAGCAGTACTTC	CASSSPQGTGTYEQYF
NA	TRBV5-1	TRBJ1-1	NA	TGCGCCAGCAGCTTGGGTGGGGGGATGAACACTGAAGCTTTCTTT	CASSLGGGMNTEAFF
NA	TRBV14	TRBJ2-2	NA	TGTGCCAGCAGCCAAGCTGGGGGCGCGAGCACCGGGGAGCTGTTTTTT	CASSQAGGASTGELFF
NA	TRBV2	TRBJ1-1	NA	TGTGCCAGCAGACGGACACTTAACACTGAAGCTTTCTTT	CASRRTLNTEAFF
NA	TRBV6-5	TRBJ2-7	NA	TGTGCCAGCAGTTACGACCGGGGCTACGAGCAGTACTTC	CASSYDRGYEQYF
NA	TRBV5-5	TRBJ2-1	TRBD1	TGTGCCAGCAGCTTCACGACAGGGAGAGACAATGAGCAGTTCTTC	CASSFTTGRDNEQFF
NA	TRBV9	TRBJ1-3	NA	TGTGCCAGCAGCGTAGAAGACTGGGGGCAGGGTAGGGGAAACACCATATATTTT	CASSVEDWGQGRGNTIYF
NA	TRBV6-5	TRBJ2-7	NA	TGTGCCAGCCACTTGAGCTCCTACGAGCAGTACTTC	CASHLSSYEQYF
NA	TRBV5-8	TRBJ1-6	NA	TGTGCCAGCGGGACGTGGGGGGGGTTAAATTCACCCCTCCACTTT	CASGTWGGLNSPLHF
NA	TRBV9	TRBJ2-1	NA	TGTGCCAGCGGCAGCGCCCAGGAGCAGTTCTTC	CASGSAQEQFF
NA	TRBV27	TRBJ2-1	TRBD1	TGTGCCAGCAGCCCCGGCCCGGGACAGGGCGGCAATGAGCAGTTCTTC	CASSPGPGQGGNEQFF